Listed here are 8 T cell receptor beta chains from one sample, sequenced in a study of T cell responses to AZD1222 COVID-19 vaccine. Assay used: immunoSEQ multiplex PCR; TCRdb lists only in-frame clones, some missing. The repertoire holds tens of thousands of clones, with 83% as singletons. The input for sequencing was peripheral blood, taken 28 days after the second AZD1222 dose. These receptors were collected from an adult who received the AZD1222 COVID-19 vaccine.

This sequence joins TRBV4-2 and TRBJ2-1; a weak D match, TRBD2 (6 bases). Germline CDR1 and CDR2: LGHNA and YNFKEQ. The CDR3 spans 12 residues. Between the trimmed V and J ends, which lost 1 base and 9 bases, there was a span of 7 bases. The CDR3 DNA sequence: TGTGCCAGCAGCCAAGGGCGGGGTGAGCAGTTCTTC. Its protein is CASSQGRGEQFF.

The V gene is TRBV2, the J gene TRBJ2-1; 9 bases fit TRBD2. The CDR3 sequence is 14 residues long. Germline V gene sequence: CDR1 SNHLY, CDR2 FYNNEI. The junction had 9 bases not matched to a gene; V was cut back by 7 bases and J by 8 bases. CDR3 sequence reads: CASMGGGAGDEQFF. CDR3 in DNA: TGTGCCAGCATGGGCGGGGGGGCCGGCGATGAGCAGTTCTTC.

This chain connects TRBV11-2 to TRBJ1-1; 10 bases line up with TRBD1. Germline-derived CDR1 and CDR2 are SGHAT and FQNNGV. Germline trimming cut 1 base from V and 0 bases from J; bases unmatched to any gene: 8. The CDR3 consists of 18 residues. CDR3 sequence: CASSLARQGALMNTEAFF. CDR3 sequence (DNA): TGTGCCAGCAGCTTAGCTCGACAGGGGGCCTTGATGAACACTGAAGCTTTCTTT.

The chain employs TRBV12-3 or TRBV12-4 and TRBJ2-5; D is ambiguous. This CDR3 region has 13 residues. Trimming shortened V by 0 bases and J by 6 bases, and 8 bases separated the two germline ends. The DNA for the CDR3 is TGTGCCAGCAGTTTAGCTAGTTCCCAGACCCAGTACTTC. Translating gives CASSLASSQTQYF.

The chain is built from TRBV5-1 and TRBJ2-6; D ambiguous. V shed 1 base and J shed 0 bases, with 11 bases lying between them. CDR1 and CDR2 from the germline V gene are SGHRS and YFSETQ. This CDR3 is 17 amino acids long. CDR3 loop: CASSLQVVNSGANVLTF. CDR3 coding DNA: TGCGCCAGCAGCTTGCAGGTCGTGAACTCTGGGGCCAACGTCCTGACTTTC.

J is TRBJ1-1 and V is TRBV3-1 (or the pseudogene TRBV3-2), with a possible D match to TRBD1 (6 bases). Per the germline V gene, CDR1 is LGHDT and CDR2 is YNNKEL (reference sequence). The CDR3 is made up of 13 amino acids. V was pared by 4 bases and J by 11 bases, with 17 bases between. The CDR3: CASSPRGTGLAFF. The CDR3 coding sequence is TGTGCCAGCAGCCCTCGAGGAACAGGGTTGGCTTTCTTT.

The chain employs TRBV6-5 and TRBJ2-3; no reliable D call. This CDR3 is built from 14 residues. The germline gives CDR1 MNHEY, CDR2 SVGAGI. The germline V and J ends were trimmed by 2 bases and 11 bases, with 17 bases remaining between them. CDR3 DNA: TGTGCCAGCAGTTACCGTAACGCCGGGCTGGGGCAGTATTTT. Its protein product is CASSYRNAGLGQYF.

V gene TRBV4-3 combines with J gene TRBJ2-3; 12 bases are a match to TRBD2. The V gene end was trimmed by 2 bases and the J gene end by 0 bases; junction bases not matched to a gene: 12. In germline, CDR1 is LGHNA, CDR2 YSLEER. The CDR3 contains 20 residues. For the CDR3, the DNA is TGCGCCAGCAGCCAATGGGCCGGGACTAGCGGGTTGACTAGCACAGATACGCAGTATTTT. Translating gives CASSQWAGTSGLTSTDTQYF.